One and the same sample provided the 32 T cell receptor beta chains below, sequenced in a study of blood T cells in healthy people across ages. For the second PCR, which ran for 7 to 11 cycles, a sample-barcoded 5' primer and a J-beta primer mix were used. TCRdb fed the 5' RACE reads into MiXCR, producing one record per CDR3 protein. The table has approximately 600,000 distinct CDR3 sequences, under 65% seen once. What was sequenced was blood. These receptors were collected from a man in his fifties or sixties in good health.

V gene TRBV20-1 combines with J gene TRBJ2-3; 10 nucleotides line up with TRBD2. CDR1 is DFQATT, CDR2 SNEGSKA, per germline (reference sequence). The CDR3 sequence is 15 residues long. The trim removed 3 bases at V and 4 bases at J, leaving 7 bases unmatched. CDR3 sequence reads: CSARQASGGSDTQYF. CDR3 nucleotide sequence: TGCAGTGCTAGGCAGGCTAGCGGGGGTTCAGATACGCAGTATTTT.

The CDR3 spells CAATDSLNTEAFF. The CDR3 region has the DNA TGTGCCGCTACGGACAGCTTGAACACTGAAGCTTTCTTT. The V call is TRBV10-3, the J call TRBJ1-1; TRBD1 is a possible D gene (6 bases). CDR3 size: 13 residues. V was pared by 11 bases and J by 0 bases, with 13 bases between. Germline V gene lookup returns CDR1 ENHRY and CDR2 SYGVKD.

The CDR3 loop reads CSARRDRQETQYF. DNA of the CDR3: TGCAGCGCCCGCCGGGACAGGCAAGAGACCCAGTACTTC. J is TRBJ2-5 and V is TRBV29-1; TRBD1 matches at 8 bases. Per the germline V gene, CDR1 is SQVTM and CDR2 is ANQGSEA. Trimming took 7 bases from V and 2 from J; bases not matched to a gene: 6. This CDR3 contains 13 residues. The full variable domain, with the rest looked up from reference TRBV29-1 and TRBJ2-5, is SAVISQKPSRDICQRGTSLTIQCQVDSQVTMMFWYRQQPGQSLTLIATANQGSEATYESGFVIDKFPISRPNLTFSTLTVSNMSPEDSSIYLCSARRDRQETQYFGPGTRLLVL.

This clonotype was observed a few times. The chain is built from TRBV2 and TRBJ2-7; possibly TRBD2 for D (5 bases). The CDR3 extends over 15 amino acids. Trimming cost V 8 bases and J 1 base, with 18 bases left between them. CDR1 and CDR2 from the germline V gene are SNHLY and FYNNEI. DNA for the CDR3: TGTGCCAGCTCCTCGAGTCGGACTGCTTCCTACGAGCAGTACTTC. Residues: CASSSSRTASYEQYF.

This chain links TRBV20-1 with TRBJ2-1; D is uncertain. Germline lookup yields CDR1 DFQATT and CDR2 SNEGSKA (reference sequence). Trimming shortened V by 0 bases and J by 7 bases, and 7 bases separated the two germline ends. The CDR3 is 12 residues long. The CDR3: CSARDPVNEQFF. Here the CDR3 DNA reads TGCAGTGCTAGAGATCCCGTTAATGAGCAGTTCTTC.

This clonotype has only a few counts. The rearrangement links TRBV29-1 to TRBJ2-5, with D hard to call. This CDR3 contains 11 residues. Germline V gene lookup returns CDR1 SQVTM and CDR2 ANQGSEA. V was trimmed by 0 bases and J by 5 bases, leaving 4 bases between them. CDR3 coding DNA: TGCAGCGTTGAAGATTCCGAGACCCAGTACTTC. Translated: CSVEDSETQYF.

This clonotype was observed a handful of times. The gene calls are TRBV10-3 and TRBJ2-3; 7 positions match TRBD1. Unmatched junction bases numbered 2, after V lost 0 bases and J lost 2 bases. The CDR3 has 15 residues. The germline gives CDR1 ENHRY, CDR2 SYGVKD. The CDR3 sequence is CAISESTGATDTQYF. DNA of the CDR3: TGTGCCATCAGTGAGTCAACAGGGGCCACAGATACGCAGTATTTT.

This sequence joins TRBV9 and TRBJ2-3, with 7 bases matching TRBD2. Germline V gene lookup returns CDR1 SGDLS and CDR2 YYNGEE. The ends lost 0 bases at V and 6 bases at J; junction bases unmatched: 10. This CDR3 comprises 16 residues. The CDR3, as DNA: TGTGCCAGCAGCGTAGCCAGCGGGGTTGAAAGCGATACGCAGTATTTT. It is translated as CASSVASGVESDTQYF.

This sequence joins TRBV10-3 and TRBJ2-4, with 9 bases matching TRBD1. The DNA matches TRBJ2-7 better at its end, which makes the J call doubtful. CDR3 length: 13 residues. Germline CDR1 reads ENHRY; CDR2 reads SYGVKD. CDR3 bases: TGTGCCATCAGTGGACAGGGGGTCGGCGAGCAGTACTTC. This gives the protein CAISGQGVGEQYF.

The V call is TRBV5-1, the J call TRBJ1-2; 7 bases are a match to TRBD1. The CDR3 has 15 amino acids. Germline lookup yields CDR1 SGHRS and CDR2 YFSETQ. V lost 1 base, J lost 2 bases, and 5 bases stayed unmatched. The CDR3 loop is CASSLTSGQNYGYTF. The CDR3 bases are TGCGCCAGCAGCTTGACTTCGGGACAGAACTATGGCTACACCTTC.

This chain links TRBV7-9 with TRBJ2-1; 10 bases match TRBD2. V shed 1 base and J 0 bases; nucleotides not matched to a gene: 9. Germline values: CDR1 SEHNR, CDR2 FQNEAQ (reference sequence). The CDR3 contains 19 residues. CDR3 sequence: CASSLVSGGALSSYNEQFF. Written as DNA, the CDR3 is TGTGCCAGCAGCTTAGTGAGCGGGGGGGCCCTGAGCTCCTACAATGAGCAGTTCTTC.

J is TRBJ2-7 and V is TRBV10-2; D uncertain. The ends were cut back, 4 bases at V and 1 base at J, with 5 bases in the middle. The CDR3 totals 12 residues. CDR1 is WSHSY, CDR2 SAAADI, per germline. The CDR3 bases are TGCGCCAGCAGTGGGCATTCCTACGAGCAGTACTTC. Encoded protein: CASSGHSYEQYF.

V is TRBV24-1 and J is TRBJ1-1; TRBD1 is a possible D gene (5 bases). The CDR3 is made up of 14 amino acids. Per the germline V gene, CDR1 is KGHDR and CDR2 is SFDVKD. V lost 4 bases and J lost 11, with 19 bases in between. The CDR3 coding sequence is TGTGCCACCAGTGACGCCGGGACCTTGCAAGGGGCTTTCTTT. Translation: CATSDAGTLQGAFF.

The J gene is TRBJ1-6, the V gene TRBV5-5; 9 bases match TRBD1. This CDR3 spans 15 amino acids. Unmatched junction bases numbered 6, after V lost 3 bases and J lost 8 bases. Germline values: CDR1 SGHKS, CDR2 YYEKEE (reference sequence). CDR3 protein: CASSWTRDRDSPLHF. The CDR3 DNA is TGTGCCAGCAGCTGGACGAGGGACAGGGATTCACCCCTCCACTTT.

This clonotype was seen more than once but under ten times. The rearrangement joins TRBV28 to TRBJ1-2; 8 bases line up with TRBD1. The CDR3 covers 16 residues. Germline assignment: CDR1 MDHEN and CDR2 SYDVKM. The trim removed 5 bases at V and 5 bases at J, leaving 13 bases unmatched. CDR3 residues: CASSPPTLGQVYGYTF. The CDR3 coding sequence is TGTGCCAGCAGTCCTCCGACCCTGGGACAGGTGTATGGCTACACCTTC.

This chain joins TRBV1 and TRBJ1-6; the table calls TRBD1, which could not be checked here. TRBV1 is a pseudogene locus. CDR3 length equals 16 residues. The CDR3 DNA sequence: TGCACCAGCCCGGGACAGGGTAAAAACTATAATTCACCCCTCCACTTT. Translated: CTSPGQGKNYNSPLHF.

The chain is built from TRBV4-1 and TRBJ2-7; TRBD2 matches 7 bases. In germline, CDR1 is MGHRA, CDR2 YSYEKL. The V and J ends lost 7 bases and 5 bases, in that order; junction bases with no gene match: 2. The length of the CDR3 is 11 residues. This CDR3 is CASKAGNEQYF. The CDR3 coding sequence is TGCGCCAGCAAAGCGGGGAACGAGCAGTACTTC.

Remarks on this clonotype: At one end, the junction sequence differs from germline, possibly due to a read error. The chain links TRBV20-1 to TRBJ2-4; weak D call: TRBD1 (6 bases). Germline CDR1 is DFQATT and CDR2 is SNEGSKA (reference sequence). This CDR3 is 13 amino acids long. CDR3 DNA sequence: TGCAGTGCTAGAGAGTTAGCCACAGGGATTCCGTACTTC. It yields the protein CSARELATGIPYF.

The V call is TRBV20-1, the J call TRBJ1-2; maybe TRBD1 (6 bases). Trimming removed 5 bases at V and 7 bases at J, with 8 bases between. This CDR3 is 10 amino acids long. Per the germline V gene, CDR1 is DFQATT and CDR2 is SNEGSKA (reference sequence). The CDR3 DNA sequence: TGCAGTGCTCCACAGGGTGGCTACACCTTC. Protein: CSAPQGGYTF.

There are a few counts of this clonotype. V is TRBV20-1 and J is TRBJ2-5, with D possibly called TRBD1 or TRBD2 (5 bases each). CDR1 is DFQATT and CDR2 is SNEGSKA in the germline V gene (reference sequence). The CDR3 is 11 residues long. Trimming left V 6 bases short and J 3 bases short, with 8 bases between. CDR3 DNA sequence: TGCAGTGCGGGGGTTAAAGAGACCCAGTACTTC. Its protein product is CSAGVKETQYF.

The genes are TRBV7-9 and TRBJ2-5, with D perhaps matching TRBD1 (5 bases). Germline V gene lookup returns CDR1 SEHNR and CDR2 FQNEAQ (reference sequence). The CDR3 is made up of 13 amino acids. Deletions cut 5 bases from V and 1 base from J, with 8 bases between. This CDR3 reads CASSMDTQETQYF. DNA of the CDR3: TGTGCCAGCAGCATGGACACCCAAGAGACCCAGTACTTC.

The chain recombines TRBV4-2 with TRBJ1-2, with unresolved D. V lost 0 bases and J lost 3, with 11 bases in between. Germline CDR1 and CDR2: LGHNA and YNFKEQ. This CDR3 region has 15 residues. CDR3 nucleotide sequence: TGTGCCAGCAGCCAAGATCCGAGGGCCGACTATGGCTACACCTTC. Its protein is CASSQDPRADYGYTF.

This sequence joins TRBV5-1 and TRBJ2-5, with D maybe TRBD1 (5 bases). Trimming shortened V by 2 bases and J by 1 base, and 9 bases separated the two germline ends. There are 14 residues in the CDR3. Germline-derived CDR1 and CDR2 are SGHRS and YFSETQ. As DNA, the CDR3 is TGCGCCAGCAGCTTCTTCCAGGGCCAAGAGACCCAGTACTTC. Translating it yields CASSFFQGQETQYF.

This clonotype has a handful of counts. The genes are TRBV6-6 and TRBJ2-5; TRBD1 aligns across 7 bases. CDR1 MNHNY and CDR2 SVGAGI come from the germline V gene (reference sequence). V gave up 5 bases and J gave up 5 bases; unmatched junction bases: 14. The CDR3 covers 16 residues. CDR3 protein: CASSTIPGQLKETQYF. The CDR3 coding sequence is TGTGCCAGCAGTACTATCCCGGGACAGCTTAAGGAGACCCAGTACTTC.

The chain recombines TRBV27 with TRBJ2-3; 7 bases map to TRBD1. CDR1 MNHEY and CDR2 SMNVEV come from the germline V gene (reference sequence). The CDR3 loop spans 17 amino acids. Trimming cost V 0 bases and J 0 bases; bases outside gene matches: 6. The CDR3 region has the DNA TGTGCCAGCAGTTTATCCGGGACAGCCGCTAGCACAGATACGCAGTATTTT. Its translation is CASSLSGTAASTDTQYF.

The genes are TRBV20-1 and TRBJ2-1, with a possible D match to TRBD2 (5 bases). Germline-derived CDR1 and CDR2 are DFQATT and SNEGSKA (reference sequence). V gave up 3 bases and J gave up 12 bases, with 12 bases separating them. The CDR3 is 11 residues long. CDR3 region: CSASRTGGQFF. CDR3 nucleotide sequence: TGCAGTGCTAGCCGAACCGGAGGGCAGTTCTTC.

This clonotype was seen many times. J is TRBJ1-2 and V is TRBV4-1; D possibly corresponds to TRBD1 (5 bases). Germline V lookup: CDR1 MGHRA, CDR2 YSYEKL. V was trimmed by 2 bases and J by 3 bases, leaving 13 bases between them. This CDR3 is 15 amino acids long. Here the CDR3 DNA reads TGCGCCAGCAGCCAAAAGAAGACAGCACACTATGGCTACACCTTC. Translated, it gives CASSQKKTAHYGYTF.

This clonotype has a handful of counts. The rearrangement links TRBV7-9 to TRBJ1-4; D ambiguous. V was shortened by 0 bases and J by 5 bases, with 7 bases between the two germline ends. This CDR3 is 14 amino acids long. Germline V gene sequence: CDR1 SEHNR, CDR2 FQNEAQ (reference sequence). CDR3 loop: CASSLAFQNEKLFF. The CDR3 DNA sequence: TGTGCCAGCAGCTTAGCGTTCCAGAATGAAAAACTGTTTTTT.

V gene TRBV20-1 combines with J gene TRBJ2-3; 11 nucleotides agree with TRBD2. Trimming removed 6 bases from V and 5 bases from J; junction bases left unmatched: 13. The CDR3 contains 16 residues. The germline V gene encodes CDR1 DFQATT and CDR2 SNEGSKA (reference sequence). In DNA, the CDR3 is TGCAGTGCGACATCCCTAGCGGGGGGCCCGGAAGATACGCAGTATTTT. Its translation: CSATSLAGGPEDTQYF.

This chain uses TRBV9 with TRBJ1-6; D not resolved. V was shortened by 0 bases and J by 0 bases, with 7 bases between the two germline ends. The CDR3 contains 16 residues. Germline CDR1 SGDLS, CDR2 YYNGEE. CDR3 loop: CASSVGVSSYNSPLHF. The CDR3 DNA sequence: TGTGCCAGCAGCGTAGGGGTGAGCTCCTATAATTCACCCCTCCACTTT. The full variable domain, in which reference TRBV9 and TRBJ1-6 provide the parts outside the CDR3, is DSGVTQTPKHLITATGQRVTLRCSPRSGDLSVYWYQQSLDQGLQFLIQYYNGEERAKGNILERFSAQQFPDLHSELNLSSLELGDSALYFCASSVGVSSYNSPLHFGNGTRLTVT.

This sequence joins TRBV6-1 and TRBJ2-1; D remains unclear. V dropped 8 bases and J dropped 6 bases, with 8 bases sitting between them. The CDR3 sequence is 11 residues long. The germline gives CDR1 MNHNS, CDR2 SASEGT. The CDR3 reads CASAGGNEQFF. CDR3 bases: TGTGCCAGCGCAGGCGGCAATGAGCAGTTCTTC.

The chain carries TRBV24-1 and TRBJ1-5; D remains ambiguous. The length of the CDR3 is 14 residues. Germline V CDR1 and CDR2: KGHDR, SFDVKD. V lost 6 bases and J lost 1, with 9 bases in between. CDR3 loop: CATSPGMSNQPQHF. In nucleotides, the CDR3 is TGTGCCACCAGTCCCGGTATGAGCAATCAGCCCCAGCATTTT.